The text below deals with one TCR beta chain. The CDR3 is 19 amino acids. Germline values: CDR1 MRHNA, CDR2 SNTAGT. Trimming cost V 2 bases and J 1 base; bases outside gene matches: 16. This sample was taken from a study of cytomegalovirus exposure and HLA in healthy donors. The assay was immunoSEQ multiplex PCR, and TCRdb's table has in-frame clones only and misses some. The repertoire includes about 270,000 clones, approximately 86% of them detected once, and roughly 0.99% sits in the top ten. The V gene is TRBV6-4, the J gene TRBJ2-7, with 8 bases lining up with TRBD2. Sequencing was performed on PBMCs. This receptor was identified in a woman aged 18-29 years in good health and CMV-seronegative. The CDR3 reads CASSDPPRSGALDSYEQYF. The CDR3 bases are TGTGCCAGCAGTGACCCTCCTCGTAGCGGGGCCTTAGATTCCTACGAGCAGTACTTC.